One T cell receptor beta chain is described in this entry. These data originate in a study of blood T cell repertoires in COVID-19. TCRdb's table, derived via immunoSEQ multiplex PCR, lists solely in-frame clones and lacks some. The table lists roughly 30,000 clones, 88% of them singletons. The CDR3 is 14 amino acids. Germline lookup yields CDR1 SGHTA and CDR2 FQGNSA. The J segment lost 3 bases and the V segment lost 6 bases, leaving 5 bases of the junction unmatched. Sequencing was performed on peripheral blood. The receptor was derived from a human donor in a cohort sampled during active COVID-19. The chain joins TRBV7-2 to TRBJ2-3; TRBD2 agrees at 8 bases. Here the CDR3 DNA reads TGTGCCAGCAGTCCGGGGGGGCCGACAGATACGCAGTATTTT. Translation gives CASSPGGPTDTQYF.